This entry describes one T cell receptor beta chain. Antigen unknown. The CDR3 extends over 15 amino acids. Germline CDR1 reads SNHLY; CDR2 reads FYNNEI. V shed 7 bases, J shed 1 base, and the junction held 7 bases outside the gene matches. The data were produced by immunoSEQ multiplex PCR, yet TCRdb's version contains in-frame clones alone and is incomplete. The sample lists 160,000 or so clones; around 90% were seen once. The sample belongs to a study of cytomegalovirus exposure and HLA in healthy donors. Study context: The 90 to 150 validation repertoires matched the approximately 700 first-cohort repertoires in platform, a later analysis reported. Study-level findings and limits: High sensitivity and specificity were reportedly achieved when the classifier diagnosed cytomegalovirus status. Most TCR sequences were seen very rarely across donors, but some public TCRs occurred in many. TCR beta chains numbering approximately 150 were designated cytomegalovirus-associated.

The sample taken for sequencing was PBMCs. The sequence was obtained from a man younger than 30 in good health and CMV-seronegative. The chain links TRBV2 to TRBJ2-5; 9 nucleotides match TRBD2. CDR3 residues: CASKASGIFQETQYF. CDR3 in DNA: TGTGCCAGCAAGGCTAGCGGGATATTCCAAGAGACCCAGTACTTC.